The entry below describes one T cell receptor beta chain. TCRdb's table, derived via immunoSEQ multiplex PCR, lists solely in-frame clones and lacks some. The top ten clones hold around 3.5% of a sample with approximately 210,000 clones, approximately 91% of them seen once. The sample comes from a study of T cell responses to AZD1222 COVID-19 vaccine. Germline-derived CDR1 and CDR2 are LGHDT and YNNKEL (reference sequence). Trimming shortened V by 4 bases and J by 8 bases, and 26 bases separated the two germline ends. The CDR3 is 17 amino acids. The specimen was peripheral blood, collected 28 days after the second AZD1222 dose. The rearrangement uses TRBV3-1 (or the pseudogene TRBV3-2) and TRBJ1-2; the D is unclear. The source of this sequence is an adult who received the AZD1222 COVID-19 vaccine. As DNA, the CDR3 is TGTGCCAGCAGCCTAAGCCGCCCGGCGCAGGATGCGCGGGGCTACACCTTC. It translates to CASSLSRPAQDARGYTF.